The sample holds a few counts of the clone carrying this T cell receptor beta chain. What it recognizes is unknown. The sample comes from a study of human T cells and chemical hapten exposure. V shed 9 bases, J shed 5 bases, and the junction held 13 bases outside the gene matches. This CDR3 is built from 14 residues. CDR1 is LNHDA and CDR2 is SQIVND in the germline V gene (reference sequence). Within the library, unique molecular identifiers were attached to each individual cDNA molecule. Under the authors' procedure: Samples ranged from about 23,224 to 690,600 TCRs, with a median of approximately 90,000. MiXCR was run by TCRdb on the 5' RACE reads, yielding one entry per CDR3 protein. Clone size and V and J calls follow TCRdb, not the original study. The data show about 140,000 distinct CDR3 sequences, with about 4% seen just once and over 1.1% held by the top ten. Study-level findings and limits: Counts of TCRs above 1 in 1000 frequency stayed unchanged with DPC sensitization.

From whole blood left unfractionated, total RNA was extracted. The rearrangement joins TRBV19 to TRBJ2-7; 7 bases line up with TRBD1. This clonotype was obtained from a female donor in good health. CDR3 residues: CASRQGWSPDEQYF. Here the CDR3 DNA reads TGTGCCAGCCGACAGGGTTGGTCACCAGACGAGCAGTACTTC. The whole variable domain, filled in from reference TRBV19 and TRBJ2-7, reads DGGITQSPKYLFRKEGQNVTLSCEQNLNHDAMYWYRQDPGQGLRLIYYSQIVNDFQKGDIAEGYSVSREKKESFPLTVTSAQKNPTAFYLCASRQGWSPDEQYFGPGTRLTVT.